These 30 T cell receptor beta chains were all obtained from the same sample, sequenced in a study of blood T cell repertoires in COVID-19. Sequencing used immunoSEQ multiplex PCR; TCRdb keeps in-frame clones, though not all of them. The table has approximately 80,000 clones, approximately 90% seen once. The sample taken for sequencing was peripheral blood. These receptors were collected from a human donor in a cohort sampled during active COVID-19.

J is TRBJ1-4 and V is TRBV18; the match to TRBD1 covers 7 bases. Germline V gives CDR1 KGHSH, CDR2 LQKENI. With V trimmed by 3 bases and J by 4 bases, 2 bases remained unmatched. The length of the CDR3 is 14 residues. CDR3 DNA sequence: TGTGCCAGCTCACCCCGGGACAGTAATGAAAAACTGTTTTTT. Its translation is CASSPRDSNEKLFF.

The genes are TRBV5-1 and TRBJ1-2; 7 bases are shared with TRBD1. CDR1 is SGHRS, CDR2 YFSETQ, per germline. This CDR3 contains 17 residues. The ends lost 2 bases at V and 0 bases at J; junction bases unmatched: 10. The CDR3 DNA sequence: TGCGCCAGCAGCTTATACCGGGGGACAGCCGCTAACTATGGCTACACCTTC. It translates to CASSLYRGTAANYGYTF. The full variable domain, rest sourced from reference TRBV5-1 and TRBJ1-2, is KAGVTQTPRYLIKTRGQQVTLSCSPISGHRSVSWYQQTPGQGLQFLFEYFSETQRNKGNFPGRFSGRQFSNSRSEMNVSTLELGDSALYLCASSLYRGTAANYGYTFGSGTRLTVV.

The chain combines TRBV18 with TRBJ1-4, with 8 positions matching TRBD1. Germline-derived CDR1 and CDR2 are KGHSH and LQKENI. The CDR3 has 16 residues. J gave up 4 bases and V 4 bases, and 8 bases lay outside the gene matches. CDR3 in amino acids: CASSLLGQGSNEKLFF. In DNA, the CDR3 is TGTGCCAGCTCACTTCTCGGACAGGGTAGTAATGAAAAACTGTTTTTT.

The chain employs TRBV3-1 (or the pseudogene TRBV3-2) and TRBJ1-4; D perhaps matches TRBD1 (6 bases). The germline V gene encodes CDR1 LGHDT and CDR2 YNNKEL (reference sequence). This CDR3 has 15 residues. The V and J ends lost 0 bases and 7 bases respectively, with 12 bases between them. The CDR3 loop is CASSQEAGVAEKLFF. The CDR3 nucleotides are TGTGCCAGCAGCCAAGAGGCAGGGGTGGCTGAAAAACTGTTTTTT.

The chain employs TRBV7-9 and TRBJ2-1, with D maybe TRBD2 (5 bases). This CDR3 comprises 15 residues. The germline gives CDR1 SEHNR, CDR2 FQNEAQ (reference sequence). The V end lost 2 bases, the J end lost 0 bases, and 8 bases lay between the germline ends. CDR3: CASSLSEGSYNEQFF. The CDR3 nucleotides read TGTGCCAGCAGCTTAAGCGAGGGCTCCTACAATGAGCAGTTCTTC.

The CDR3 region is CASRTGSQPQHF. The CDR3 DNA reads TGTGCCAGCAGGACAGGGAGTCAGCCCCAGCATTTT. The genes are TRBV6-5 and TRBJ1-5; 7 nucleotides match TRBD1. The trim removed 6 bases at V and 6 bases at J, leaving 2 bases unmatched. CDR1 is MNHEY and CDR2 is SVGAGI in the germline V gene. The CDR3 is 12 amino acids.

This chain links TRBV19 with TRBJ1-2; weak D call: TRBD1 (5 bases). Germline V gene data show CDR1 as LNHDA and CDR2 as SQIVND (reference sequence). There are 14 residues in the CDR3. Between the trimmed V and J ends, which lost 10 bases and 6 bases, there was a span of 21 bases. CDR3 coding DNA: TGTGCCACCCTCGCGGCAGGGCGGCCCCATGGCTACACCTTC. It is translated as CATLAAGRPHGYTF.

Details on this clone: The same CDR3 also results from other DNA sequences found in this sample. The chain recombines TRBV5-1 with TRBJ2-1; 7 nucleotides agree with TRBD2. The J segment lost 4 bases and the V segment lost 1 base, leaving 2 bases of the junction unmatched. The CDR3 loop spans 14 amino acids. CDR1 is SGHRS, CDR2 YFSETQ, per germline. CDR3 nucleotide sequence: TGCGCCAGCAGCTTGTCGGGGGGATACAATGAGCAGTTCTTC. It is translated as CASSLSGGYNEQFF.

This sequence joins TRBV28 and TRBJ2-7, with D unclear. CDR1 and CDR2 (germline): MDHEN, SYDVKM. V was clipped by 5 bases and J by 2 bases, with 10 bases between them. The CDR3 is made up of 13 amino acids. For the CDR3, the DNA is TGTGCCAGCAGTCTCGACACAACCTACGAGCAGTACTTC. It yields the protein CASSLDTTYEQYF.

The chain is built from TRBV28 and TRBJ2-5; no definite D call. The V end lost 6 bases, the J end lost 2 bases, and 4 bases lay between the germline ends. CDR1 is MDHEN and CDR2 is SYDVKM in the germline V gene. This CDR3 has 11 amino acids. CDR3 in amino acids: CASSPQETQYF. The CDR3 bases are TGTGCCAGCAGCCCGCAAGAGACCCAGTACTTC. The full variable domain, its missing parts supplied by reference TRBV28 and TRBJ2-5, is DVKVTQSSRYLVKRTGEKVFLECVQDMDHENMFWYRQDPGLGLRLIYFSYDVKMKEKGDIPEGYSVSREKKERFSLILESASTNQTSMYLCASSPQETQYFGPGTRLLVL.

The V and J genes are TRBV30 and TRBJ2-1; D is perhaps TRBD1 (5 bases). Trimming left V 5 bases short and J 2 bases short, with 13 bases between. Germline CDR1 GTSNPN, CDR2 SVGIG (reference sequence). The length of the CDR3 is 14 residues. CDR3 sequence (DNA): TGTGCCTGGGGTGGAGACAGACCCTACAATGAGCAGTTCTTC. Protein: CAWGGDRPYNEQFF. Based on the CDR3 plus reference TRBV30 and TRBJ2-1, the full variable domain is SQTIHQWPATLVQPVGSPLSLECTVEGTSNPNLYWYRQAAGRGLQLLFYSVGIGQISSEVPQNLSASRPQDRQFILSSKKLLLSDSGFYLCAWGGDRPYNEQFFGPGTRLTVL.

The chain employs TRBV6-1 and TRBJ1-2; D unclear. The CDR3 runs 16 residues. V lost 3 bases and J 0 bases, leaving 14 bases between the germline ends. Germline V gives CDR1 MNHNS, CDR2 SASEGT. The CDR3 here is CASSEVDGQANYGYTF. CDR3 nucleotide sequence: TGTGCCAGCAGTGAGGTCGATGGCCAAGCTAACTATGGCTACACCTTC.

This clone was counted a single time. The chain links TRBV5-1 to TRBJ2-1, with TRBD2 matching 10 bases. The CDR3 runs to 19 residues. J gave up 0 bases and V 2 bases, and 11 bases lay outside the gene matches. Germline CDR1 reads SGHRS; CDR2 reads YFSETQ. The CDR3 DNA is TGCGCCAGCAGCTTACCTAGCGGGAGAGCTCCTATCTCCTACAATGAGCAGTTCTTC. Its translation: CASSLPSGRAPISYNEQFF.

This clone was seen once. One end of the junction varies from germline; a read error may be responsible. This sequence joins TRBV6-2 or TRBV6-3 and TRBJ1-1, with D unresolved. The CDR3 length is 14 residues. The germline gives CDR1 MNHEY, CDR2 SVGEGT. This CDR3 is CASSTAALNPEAFF. In DNA form, the CDR3 reads TGTGCCAGCAGTACCGCGGCCCTGAACCCTGAAGCTTTCTTT.

The chain couples TRBV7-2 to TRBJ1-1; no clear D. The CDR3 contains 13 residues. V gave up 1 base and J gave up 6 bases, with 9 bases separating them. Germline V gives CDR1 SGHTA, CDR2 FQGNSA. The CDR3 DNA sequence: TGTGCCAGCAGCTTAGTACGGGTTTCTGAAGCTTTCTTT. Residues: CASSLVRVSEAFF.

This chain joins TRBV5-4 and TRBJ2-3; 7 bases are shared with TRBD1. The germline gives CDR1 SGHNT, CDR2 YYREEE (reference sequence). CDR3 length equals 15 residues. Trimming at V came to 0 bases and at J to 5 bases, leaving 6 bases not matched to a gene. CDR3 in amino acids: CASSLAWSGGDTQYF. CDR3 DNA: TGTGCCAGCAGCTTGGCCTGGTCAGGGGGAGATACGCAGTATTTT.

The rearrangement joins TRBV7-2 to TRBJ2-1; 9 positions match TRBD2. Trimming took 5 bases from V and 7 from J; bases not matched to a gene: 6. This CDR3 region has 14 residues. CDR1 SGHTA and CDR2 FQGNSA come from the germline V gene. For the CDR3, the DNA is TGTGCCAGCAGCAGAGCGGGGGGAAAGAATGAGCAGTTCTTC. This codes for CASSRAGGKNEQFF.

V is TRBV6-5 and J is TRBJ1-4; 7 nucleotides line up with TRBD1. CDR1 and CDR2 from the germline V gene are MNHEY and SVGAGI. The J segment lost 15 bases and the V segment lost 5 bases, leaving 12 bases of the junction unmatched. The CDR3 loop spans 13 amino acids. The CDR3 nucleotides are TGTGCCAGCAGTCCCACAGGGGAAACCCAGGTGTTTTTT. The encoded protein is CASSPTGETQVFF.

The J gene is TRBJ2-3, the V gene TRBV5-1, with D uncertain. The CDR3 loop spans 17 amino acids. V lost 0 bases and J lost 0, with 14 bases in between. Germline V gene data show CDR1 as SGHRS and CDR2 as YFSETQ. As DNA, the CDR3 is TGCGCCAGCAGCTTGGATCTATCAGCGCCTAGCACAGATACGCAGTATTTT. Encoded protein: CASSLDLSAPSTDTQYF. Together with reference TRBV5-1 and TRBJ2-3, the CDR3 gives the full variable domain: KAGVTQTPRYLIKTRGQQVTLSCSPISGHRSVSWYQQTPGQGLQFLFEYFSETQRNKGNFPGRFSGRQFSNSRSEMNVSTLELGDSALYLCASSLDLSAPSTDTQYFGPGTRLTVL.

This clone showed up just a few times. This CDR3 is CASSPPGNNQPQHF. The CDR3 DNA follows: TGTGCCAGCAGCCCCCCAGGAAACAATCAGCCCCAGCATTTT. The genes are TRBV6-2 or TRBV6-3 and TRBJ1-5, with unresolved D. The CDR3 runs 14 residues. Germline CDR1 MNHEY, CDR2 SVGEGT. Trimming removed 6 bases from V and 3 bases from J, with 12 bases in between.

J is TRBJ2-5 and V is TRBV6-5; D is perhaps TRBD1 (7 bases). The CDR3 spans 14 residues. Germline V gives CDR1 MNHEY, CDR2 SVGAGI. Trimming shortened V by 6 bases and J by 5 bases, and 16 bases separated the two germline ends. In DNA, the CDR3 is TGTGCCAGCAGCGCGACCCCAGGGGGGGAGACCCAGTACTTC. It translates to CASSATPGGETQYF.

The CDR3: CASSPSLASGEQYF. DNA of the CDR3: TGTGCCAGCAGCCCGTCGTTGGCTAGCGGGGAGCAGTACTTC. The gene calls are TRBV7-3 and TRBJ2-7; 8 bases are shared with TRBD2. The ends lost 5 bases at V and 7 bases at J; junction bases unmatched: 10. The length of the CDR3 is 14 residues. The V gene's germline CDR1 is SGHTA and CDR2 FQGTGA.

This chain connects TRBV19 to TRBJ2-1; TRBD1 matches 8 bases. Unmatched junction bases numbered 8, after V lost 1 base and J lost 6 bases. Germline lookup yields CDR1 LNHDA and CDR2 SQIVND (reference sequence). The CDR3 is made up of 16 amino acids. CDR3 in amino acids: CASSIVAGGIINEQFF. Here the CDR3 DNA reads TGTGCCAGTAGTATAGTCGCAGGGGGCATTATCAATGAGCAGTTCTTC.

The V and J genes are TRBV7-2 and TRBJ2-1, with TRBD2 matching 9 bases. Germline CDR1 is SGHTA and CDR2 is FQGNSA. The CDR3 length is 14 residues. The J segment lost 8 bases and the V segment lost 5 bases, leaving 7 bases of the junction unmatched. The chain's CDR3 is CASSPGLAGDEQFF. CDR3 bases: TGTGCCAGCAGCCCGGGACTAGCTGGCGATGAGCAGTTCTTC. The full variable domain, completed using reference TRBV7-2 and TRBJ2-1, is GAGVSQSPSNKVTEKGKDVELRCDPISGHTALYWYRQSLGQGLEFLIYFQGNSAPDKSGLPSDRFSAERTGGSVSTLTIQRTQQEDSAVYLCASSPGLAGDEQFFGPGTRLTVL.

The chain joins TRBV7-6 to TRBJ2-2; TRBD2 agrees at 9 bases. The V and J ends lost 4 bases and 3 bases, in that order; junction bases with no gene match: 6. The CDR3 sequence is 16 residues long. Germline-derived CDR1 and CDR2 are SGHVS and FNYEAQ. The CDR3 bases are TGTGCCAGCAGCTCGGATAGCGGGAGATACACCGGGGAGCTGTTTTTT. Translation: CASSSDSGRYTGELFF.

A word on this clone: This sample includes further DNA sequences coding for the same CDR3. The CDR3 region has the DNA TGCGCCAGCAGCTCAGGACAGGGTGGCACTGAAGCTTTCTTT. This encodes CASSSGQGGTEAFF. This chain connects TRBV5-1 to TRBJ1-1, with 8 bases aligning to TRBD1. The CDR3 has 14 residues. With V trimmed by 3 bases and J by 4 bases, 5 bases remained unmatched. CDR1 SGHRS and CDR2 YFSETQ come from the germline V gene.

In this sample, this clone is medium-sized. The J gene is TRBJ2-7, the V gene TRBV4-1, with 7 bases aligning to TRBD1. This CDR3 has 16 residues. Germline V gives CDR1 MGHRA, CDR2 YSYEKL. V was pared by 2 bases and J by 3 bases, with 10 bases of the junction left unmatched. In DNA, the CDR3 is TGCGCCAGCAGCCAATACCAAACCGGGACAGACTACGAGCAGTACTTC. This translates into CASSQYQTGTDYEQYF.

The chain recombines TRBV3-1 (or the pseudogene TRBV3-2) with TRBJ2-1; 9 nucleotides line up with TRBD2. V lost 3 bases to trimming and J lost 6 bases; unmatched junction nucleotides: 9. Germline loops: CDR1 LGHDT, CDR2 YNNKEL (reference sequence). The CDR3 sequence is 16 residues long. CDR3 coding DNA: TGTGCCAGCAGCCATAGCCCGCGGGGGGGCCGCAATGAGCAGTTCTTC. Its translation is CASSHSPRGGRNEQFF.

J is TRBJ1-5 and V is TRBV7-2; D is unresolved. V dropped 1 base and J dropped 6 bases, with 7 bases sitting between them. The CDR3 is made up of 13 amino acids. Looked up from germline, CDR1 is SGHTA and CDR2 is FQGNSA. The CDR3 sequence: CASSLGAPQPQHF. The CDR3 coding sequence is TGTGCCAGCAGCTTAGGGGCCCCTCAGCCCCAGCATTTT.

V is TRBV6-6 and J is TRBJ1-2; 7 bases line up with TRBD1. Germline loops: CDR1 MNHNY, CDR2 SVGAGI (reference sequence). The CDR3 extends over 12 amino acids. V shed 8 bases, J shed 7 bases, and the junction held 7 bases outside the gene matches. CDR3 amino acids: CASDRGGSGYTF. The CDR3 DNA is TGTGCCAGCGACCGAGGGGGCTCTGGCTACACCTTC.